These 6 T cell receptor beta chains originate from one sample sequenced in a study of blood T cells in healthy people across ages. It was with a sample-barcoded 5' primer and a J-beta primer mix that a second PCR of about 6 to 12 cycles was run. TCRdb re-called the 5' RACE reads with MiXCR, one entry per CDR3 protein. The sample has fewer than 950,000 distinct CDR3 sequences, about 53% seen once. The sample comprised blood. Receptors were obtained from a man aged 80 or over in good health.

Turning to this clonotype: One junction end disagrees with the germline gene, perhaps due to a read error. J is TRBJ1-2 and V is TRBV12-3 or TRBV12-4; no firm D call. This CDR3 has 13 residues. As DNA, the CDR3 is TGTGCCTGCAGTTTACGTGCCGGGAATGGCTACACCTTC. This gives the protein CACSLRAGNGYTF.

This chain joins TRBV7-6 and TRBJ1-5; TRBD1 aligns across 8 bases. CDR3 size: 14 residues. CDR1 SGHVS and CDR2 FNYEAQ come from the germline V gene. V trimming: 4 bases; J trimming: 2 bases; junction bases outside the gene matches: 1. The CDR3 reads CASSWGQGNQPQHF. The CDR3 bases are TGTGCCAGCAGCTGGGGACAGGGCAATCAGCCCCAGCATTTT.

V and J are TRBV20-1 and TRBJ2-3; TRBD1 matches 9 bases. CDR3 length equals 16 residues. CDR1 and CDR2 from the germline V gene are DFQATT and SNEGSKA (reference sequence). Germline trimming cut 1 base from V and 5 bases from J; bases unmatched to any gene: 10. CDR3 loop: CSARVGTGLILDTQYF. The DNA of the CDR3 is TGCAGTGCTAGAGTTGGGACAGGGCTTATCTTAGATACGCAGTATTTT.

V and J are TRBV5-1 and TRBJ1-2; 9 bases align to TRBD1. V was pared by 0 bases and J by 6 bases, with 9 bases of the junction left unmatched. Per germline, CDR1 SGHRS and CDR2 YFSETQ. The CDR3 consists of 16 residues. The CDR3 protein is CASSLVGTGGVDGYTF. CDR3 DNA: TGCGCCAGCAGCTTGGTAGGCACAGGGGGCGTGGATGGCTACACCTTC.

The V gene is TRBV13, the J gene TRBJ2-2; TRBD1 aligns across 7 bases. Germline V gene data show CDR1 as PRHDT and CDR2 as FYEKMQ (reference sequence). There are 15 residues in the CDR3. V was pared by 3 bases and J by 3 bases, with 4 bases of the junction left unmatched. The CDR3, as DNA: TGTGCCAGCAGCTTGAACAGGGGTCACACCGGGGAGCTGTTTTTT. Translating it yields CASSLNRGHTGELFF.

In regard to this clonotype: Sequence at one end of the junction differs from germline and may be a read error. The V call is TRBV15, the J call TRBJ2-5, with D uncertain. The V gene's germline CDR1 is LNHNV and CDR2 YYDKDF (reference sequence). The CDR3 is made up of 13 amino acids. The CDR3 reads CATSRNVQETQYF. The CDR3 DNA follows: TGTGCAACCAGTAGGAACGTCCAAGAGACCCAGTACTTC.